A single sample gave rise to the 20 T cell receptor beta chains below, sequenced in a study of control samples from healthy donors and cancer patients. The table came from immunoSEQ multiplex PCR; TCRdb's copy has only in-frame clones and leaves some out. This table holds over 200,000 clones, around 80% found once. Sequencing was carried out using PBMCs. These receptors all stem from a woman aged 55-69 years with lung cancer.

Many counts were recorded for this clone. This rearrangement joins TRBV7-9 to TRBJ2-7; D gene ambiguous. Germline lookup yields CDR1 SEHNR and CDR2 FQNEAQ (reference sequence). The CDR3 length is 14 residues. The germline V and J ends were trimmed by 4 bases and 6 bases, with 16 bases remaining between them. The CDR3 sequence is CASSSHLSNSEQYF. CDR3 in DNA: TGTGCCAGCAGCTCACACCTAAGCAACTCCGAGCAGTACTTC.

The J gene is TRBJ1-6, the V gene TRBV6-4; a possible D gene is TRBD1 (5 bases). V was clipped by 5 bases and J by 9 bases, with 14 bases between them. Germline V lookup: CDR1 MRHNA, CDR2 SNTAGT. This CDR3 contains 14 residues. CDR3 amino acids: CASSPAGGVSPLHF. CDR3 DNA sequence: TGTGCCAGCAGTCCCGCGGGGGGGGTTTCACCCCTCCACTTT.

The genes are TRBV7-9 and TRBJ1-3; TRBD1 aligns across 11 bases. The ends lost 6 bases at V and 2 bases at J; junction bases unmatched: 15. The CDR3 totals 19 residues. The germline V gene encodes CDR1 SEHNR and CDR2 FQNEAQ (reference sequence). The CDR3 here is CASSTWTGGLSRPGNTIYF. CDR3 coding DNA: TGTGCCAGCAGTACGTGGACAGGGGGCCTCTCAAGGCCTGGAAACACCATATATTTT.

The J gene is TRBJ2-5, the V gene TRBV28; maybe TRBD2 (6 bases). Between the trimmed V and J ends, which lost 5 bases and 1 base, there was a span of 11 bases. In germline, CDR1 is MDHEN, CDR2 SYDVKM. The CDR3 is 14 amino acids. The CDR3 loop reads CASSPRDFQETQYF. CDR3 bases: TGTGCCAGCAGTCCTCGGGACTTCCAAGAGACCCAGTACTTC.

This CDR3 reads CASGLSGGSETQYF. The CDR3 DNA is TGTGCTAGTGGTTTAAGCGGGGGGTCCGAGACCCAGTACTTC. This rearrangement joins TRBV12-5 to TRBJ2-5, with TRBD2 identical over 9 bases. This CDR3 comprises 14 residues. V shed 3 bases, J shed 5 bases, and the junction held 4 bases outside the gene matches. Germline CDR1 and CDR2: LGHNT and FRNRAP.

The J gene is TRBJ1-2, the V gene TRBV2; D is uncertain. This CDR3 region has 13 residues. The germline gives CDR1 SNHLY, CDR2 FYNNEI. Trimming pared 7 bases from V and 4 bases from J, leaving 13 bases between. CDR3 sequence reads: CASKESGTYGYTF. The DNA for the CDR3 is TGTGCCAGCAAGGAGTCAGGCACCTATGGCTACACCTTC.

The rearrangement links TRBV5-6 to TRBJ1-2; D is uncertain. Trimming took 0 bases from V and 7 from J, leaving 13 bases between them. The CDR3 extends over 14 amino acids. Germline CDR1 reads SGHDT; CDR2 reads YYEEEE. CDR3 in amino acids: CASSLGSSVTGYTF. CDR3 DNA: TGTGCCAGCAGCTTGGGATCGTCGGTAACTGGCTACACCTTC.

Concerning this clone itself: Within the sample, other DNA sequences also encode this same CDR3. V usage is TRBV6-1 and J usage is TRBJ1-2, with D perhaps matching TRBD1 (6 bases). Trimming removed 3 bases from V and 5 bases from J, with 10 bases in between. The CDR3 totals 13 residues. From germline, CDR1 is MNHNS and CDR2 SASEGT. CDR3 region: CASSEGHLYGYTF. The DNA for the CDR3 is TGTGCCAGCAGTGAGGGACATTTGTATGGCTACACCTTC.

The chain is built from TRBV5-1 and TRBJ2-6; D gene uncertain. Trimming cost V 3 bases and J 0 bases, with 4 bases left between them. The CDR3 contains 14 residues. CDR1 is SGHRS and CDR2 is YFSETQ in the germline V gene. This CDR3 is CASSSHSGANVLTF. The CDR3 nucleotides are TGCGCCAGCAGCTCCCACTCTGGGGCCAACGTCCTGACTTTC.

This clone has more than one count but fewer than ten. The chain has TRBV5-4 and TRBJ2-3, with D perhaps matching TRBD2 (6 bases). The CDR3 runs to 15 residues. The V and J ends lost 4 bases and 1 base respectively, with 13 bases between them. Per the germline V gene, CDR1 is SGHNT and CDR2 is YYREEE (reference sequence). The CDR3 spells CASSGSGVGTDTQYF. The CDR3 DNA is TGTGCCAGCAGCGGGTCGGGGGTCGGCACAGATACGCAGTATTTT.

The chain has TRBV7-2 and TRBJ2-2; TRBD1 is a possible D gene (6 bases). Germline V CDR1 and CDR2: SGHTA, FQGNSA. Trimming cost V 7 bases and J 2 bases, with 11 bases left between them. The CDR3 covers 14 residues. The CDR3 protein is CASTLDRNTGELFF. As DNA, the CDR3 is TGTGCCAGCACCCTGGACAGAAACACCGGGGAGCTGTTTTTT.

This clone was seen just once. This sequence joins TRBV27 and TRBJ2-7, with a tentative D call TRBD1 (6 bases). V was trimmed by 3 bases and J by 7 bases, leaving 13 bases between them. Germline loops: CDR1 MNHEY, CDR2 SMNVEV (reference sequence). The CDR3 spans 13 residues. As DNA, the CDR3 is TGTGCCAGCAGTTTCTCAGGGGATGGGGAGCAGTACTTC. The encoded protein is CASSFSGDGEQYF.

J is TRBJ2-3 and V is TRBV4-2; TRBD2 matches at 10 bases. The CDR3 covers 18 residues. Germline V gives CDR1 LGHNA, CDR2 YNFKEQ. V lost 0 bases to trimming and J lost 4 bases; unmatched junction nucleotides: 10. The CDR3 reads CASSQDLSGGARPDTQYF. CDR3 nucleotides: TGTGCCAGCAGCCAAGATCTGAGCGGGGGGGCCCGCCCAGATACGCAGTATTTT.

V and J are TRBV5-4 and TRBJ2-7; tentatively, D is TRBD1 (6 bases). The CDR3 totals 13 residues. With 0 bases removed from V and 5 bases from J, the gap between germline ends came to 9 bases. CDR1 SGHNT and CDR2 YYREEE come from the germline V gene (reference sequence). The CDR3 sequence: CASSLGPGDEQYF. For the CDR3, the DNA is TGTGCCAGCAGCTTGGGGCCAGGGGACGAGCAGTACTTC.

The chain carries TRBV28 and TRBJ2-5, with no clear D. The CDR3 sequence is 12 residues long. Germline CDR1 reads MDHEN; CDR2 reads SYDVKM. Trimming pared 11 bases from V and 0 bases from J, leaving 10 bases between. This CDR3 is CASHGNQETQYF. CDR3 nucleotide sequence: TGTGCCTCCCACGGCAACCAAGAGACCCAGTACTTC.

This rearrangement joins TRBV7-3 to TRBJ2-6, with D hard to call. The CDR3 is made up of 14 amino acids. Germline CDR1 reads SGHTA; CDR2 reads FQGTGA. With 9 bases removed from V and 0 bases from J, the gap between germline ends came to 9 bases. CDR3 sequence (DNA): TGTGCCAGTTCGACCGGCTCTGGGGCCAACGTCCTGACTTTC. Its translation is CASSTGSGANVLTF.

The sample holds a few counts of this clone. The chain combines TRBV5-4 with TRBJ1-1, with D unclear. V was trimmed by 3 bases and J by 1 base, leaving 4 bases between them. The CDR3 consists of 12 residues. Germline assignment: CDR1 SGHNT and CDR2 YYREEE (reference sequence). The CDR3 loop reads CASSSPNTEAFF. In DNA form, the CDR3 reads TGTGCCAGCAGCTCCCCGAACACTGAAGCTTTCTTT.

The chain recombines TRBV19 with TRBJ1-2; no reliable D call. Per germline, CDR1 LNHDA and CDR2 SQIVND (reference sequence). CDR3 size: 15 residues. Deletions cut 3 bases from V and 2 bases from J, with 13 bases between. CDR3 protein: CASSISGWTNYGYTF. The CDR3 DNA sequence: TGTGCCAGTAGTATCTCAGGATGGACCAACTATGGCTACACCTTC.

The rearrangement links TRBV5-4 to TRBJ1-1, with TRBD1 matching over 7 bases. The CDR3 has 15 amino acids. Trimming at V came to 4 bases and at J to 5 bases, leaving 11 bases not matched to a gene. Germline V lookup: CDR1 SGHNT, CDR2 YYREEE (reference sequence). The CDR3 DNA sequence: TGTGCCAGCAGCCTACCGGGACAGTCTTCTACTGAAGCTTTCTTT. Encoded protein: CASSLPGQSSTEAFF.

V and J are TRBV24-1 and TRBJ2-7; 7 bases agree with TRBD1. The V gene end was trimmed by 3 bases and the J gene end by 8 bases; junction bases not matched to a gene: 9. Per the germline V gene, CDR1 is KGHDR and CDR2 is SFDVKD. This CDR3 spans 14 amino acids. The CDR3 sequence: CATSDTGDITKQYF. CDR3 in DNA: TGTGCCACCAGTGATACAGGGGATATTACGAAGCAGTACTTC.